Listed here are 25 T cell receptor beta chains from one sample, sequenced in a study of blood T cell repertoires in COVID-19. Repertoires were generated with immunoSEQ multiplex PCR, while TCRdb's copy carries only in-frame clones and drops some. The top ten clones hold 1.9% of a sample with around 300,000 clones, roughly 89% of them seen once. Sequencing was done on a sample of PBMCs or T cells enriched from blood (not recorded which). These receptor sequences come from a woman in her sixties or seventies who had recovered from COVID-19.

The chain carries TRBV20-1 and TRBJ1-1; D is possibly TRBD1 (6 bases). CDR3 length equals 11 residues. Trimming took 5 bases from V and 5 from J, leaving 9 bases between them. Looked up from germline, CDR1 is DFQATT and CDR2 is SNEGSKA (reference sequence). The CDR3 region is CSAWDITEAFF. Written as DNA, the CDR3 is TGCAGTGCTTGGGACATAACTGAAGCTTTCTTT.

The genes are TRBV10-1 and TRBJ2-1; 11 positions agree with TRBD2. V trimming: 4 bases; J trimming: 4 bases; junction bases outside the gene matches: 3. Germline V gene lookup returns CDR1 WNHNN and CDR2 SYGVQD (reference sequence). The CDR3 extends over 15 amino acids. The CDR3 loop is CASSGGTSGYNEQFF. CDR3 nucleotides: TGCGCCAGCAGTGGTGGGACTAGCGGTTACAATGAGCAGTTCTTC.

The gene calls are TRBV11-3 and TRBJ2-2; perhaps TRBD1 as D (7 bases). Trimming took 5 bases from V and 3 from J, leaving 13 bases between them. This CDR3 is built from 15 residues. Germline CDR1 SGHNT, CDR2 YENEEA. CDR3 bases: TGTGCCAGCAGCCTTCAGGGGGGTGACACCGGGGAGCTGTTTTTT. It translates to CASSLQGGDTGELFF.

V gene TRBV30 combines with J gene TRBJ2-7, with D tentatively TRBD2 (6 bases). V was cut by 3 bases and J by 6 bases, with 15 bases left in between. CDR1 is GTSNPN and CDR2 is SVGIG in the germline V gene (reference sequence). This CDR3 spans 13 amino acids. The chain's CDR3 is CAWSRFQGGEQYF. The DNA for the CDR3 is TGTGCCTGGAGCCGATTCCAGGGAGGCGAGCAGTACTTC.

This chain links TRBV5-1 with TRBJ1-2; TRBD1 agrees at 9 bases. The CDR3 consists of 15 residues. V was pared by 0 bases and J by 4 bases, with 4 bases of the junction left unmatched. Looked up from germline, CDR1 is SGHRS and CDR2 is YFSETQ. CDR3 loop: CASSLAGTGPYGYTF. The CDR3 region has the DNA TGCGCCAGCAGCTTGGCCGGGACAGGGCCCTATGGCTACACCTTC.

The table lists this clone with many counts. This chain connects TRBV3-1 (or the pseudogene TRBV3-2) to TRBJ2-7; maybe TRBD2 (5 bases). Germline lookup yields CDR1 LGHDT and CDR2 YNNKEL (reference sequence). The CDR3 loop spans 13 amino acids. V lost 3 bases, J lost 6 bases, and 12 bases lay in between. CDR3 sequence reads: CASSQVAGVEQYF. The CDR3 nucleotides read TGTGCCAGCAGCCAGGTTGCGGGCGTCGAGCAGTACTTC.

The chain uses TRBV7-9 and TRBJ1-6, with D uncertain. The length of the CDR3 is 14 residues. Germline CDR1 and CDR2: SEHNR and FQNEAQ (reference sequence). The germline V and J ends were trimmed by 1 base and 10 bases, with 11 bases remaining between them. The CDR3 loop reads CASSLGGVESPLHF. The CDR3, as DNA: TGTGCCAGCAGCTTAGGGGGAGTCGAGTCACCCCTCCACTTT.

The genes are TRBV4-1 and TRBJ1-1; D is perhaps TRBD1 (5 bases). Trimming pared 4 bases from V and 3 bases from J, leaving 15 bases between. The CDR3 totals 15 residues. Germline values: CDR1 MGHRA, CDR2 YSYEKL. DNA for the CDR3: TGCGCCAGCAGCCCCCCTGGGGCCCCGCACACTGAAGCTTTCTTT. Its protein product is CASSPPGAPHTEAFF.

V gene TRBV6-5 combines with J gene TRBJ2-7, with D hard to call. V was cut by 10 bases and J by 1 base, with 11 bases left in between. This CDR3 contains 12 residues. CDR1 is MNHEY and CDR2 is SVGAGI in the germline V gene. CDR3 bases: TGTGCCATGACGACTGATTCCTACGAGCAGTACTTC. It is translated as CAMTTDSYEQYF.

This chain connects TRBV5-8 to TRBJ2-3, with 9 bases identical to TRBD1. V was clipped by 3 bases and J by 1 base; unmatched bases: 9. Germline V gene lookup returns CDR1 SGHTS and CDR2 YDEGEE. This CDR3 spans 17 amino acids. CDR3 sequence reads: CASSYRPGQGRTDTQYF. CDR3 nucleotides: TGTGCCAGCAGCTATCGACCGGGACAGGGACGCACAGATACGCAGTATTTT.

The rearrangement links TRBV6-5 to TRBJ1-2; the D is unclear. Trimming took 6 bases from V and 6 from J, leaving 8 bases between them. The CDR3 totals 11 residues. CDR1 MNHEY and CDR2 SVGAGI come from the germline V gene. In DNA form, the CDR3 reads TGTGCCAGCAGCCTCACAGATGGCTACACCTTC. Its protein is CASSLTDGYTF.

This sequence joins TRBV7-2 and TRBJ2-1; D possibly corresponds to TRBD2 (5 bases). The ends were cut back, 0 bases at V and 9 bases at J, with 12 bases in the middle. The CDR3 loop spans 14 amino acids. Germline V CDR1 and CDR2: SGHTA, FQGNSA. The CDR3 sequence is CASSLAGVAIEQFF. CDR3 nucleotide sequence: TGTGCCAGCAGCTTAGCGGGAGTGGCCATTGAGCAGTTCTTC.

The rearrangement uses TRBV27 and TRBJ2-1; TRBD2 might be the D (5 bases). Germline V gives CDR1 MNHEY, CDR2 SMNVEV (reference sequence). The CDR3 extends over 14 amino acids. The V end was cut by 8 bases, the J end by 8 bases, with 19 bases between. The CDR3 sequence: CASSSELVWDEQFF. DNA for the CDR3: TGTGCCAGCTCCAGCGAACTAGTATGGGATGAGCAGTTCTTC.

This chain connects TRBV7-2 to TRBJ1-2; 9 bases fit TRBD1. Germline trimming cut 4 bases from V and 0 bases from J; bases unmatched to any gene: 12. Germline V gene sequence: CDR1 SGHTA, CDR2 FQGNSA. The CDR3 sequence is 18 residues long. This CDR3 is CASSSLTGQGISNYGYTF. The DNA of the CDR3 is TGTGCCAGCAGCTCCCTTACGGGACAGGGTATCTCTAACTATGGCTACACCTTC.

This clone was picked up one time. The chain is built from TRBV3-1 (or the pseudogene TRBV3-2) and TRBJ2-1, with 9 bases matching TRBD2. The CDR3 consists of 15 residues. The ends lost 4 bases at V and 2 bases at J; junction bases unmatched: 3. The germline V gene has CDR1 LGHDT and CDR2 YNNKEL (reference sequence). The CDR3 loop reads CASSRGGATYNEQFF. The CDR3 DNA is TGTGCCAGCAGCCGCGGGGGGGCTACCTACAATGAGCAGTTCTTC.

CDR3 region: CASSLKSGAGTYNEQFF. The CDR3 nucleotides are TGTGCCAGCAGCTTAAAGTCTGGGGCGGGGACCTACAATGAGCAGTTCTTC. The chain links TRBV7-3 to TRBJ2-1; possible D gene TRBD2, 6 bases. Germline V gene lookup returns CDR1 SGHTA and CDR2 FQGTGA. The CDR3 is 17 residues long. Trimming removed 1 base from V and 2 bases from J, with 15 bases in between.

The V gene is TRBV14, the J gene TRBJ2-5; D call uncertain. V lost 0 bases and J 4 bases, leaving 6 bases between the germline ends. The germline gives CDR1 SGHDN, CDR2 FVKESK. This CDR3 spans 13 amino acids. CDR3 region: CASSQEAGETQYF. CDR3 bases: TGTGCCAGCAGCCAAGAGGCTGGAGAGACCCAGTACTTC.

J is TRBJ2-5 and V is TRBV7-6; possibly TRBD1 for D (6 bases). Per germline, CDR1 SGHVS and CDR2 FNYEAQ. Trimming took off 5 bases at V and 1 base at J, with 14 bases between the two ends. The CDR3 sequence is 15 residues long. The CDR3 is CASSVMGHIQETQYF. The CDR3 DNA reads TGTGCCAGCAGCGTAATGGGACACATCCAAGAGACCCAGTACTTC.

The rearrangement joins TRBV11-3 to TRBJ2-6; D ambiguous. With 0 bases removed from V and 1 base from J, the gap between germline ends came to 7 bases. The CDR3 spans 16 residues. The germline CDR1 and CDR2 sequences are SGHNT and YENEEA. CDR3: CASSLDLRSGANVLTF. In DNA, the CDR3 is TGTGCCAGCAGCTTAGATCTTCGGTCTGGGGCCAACGTCCTGACTTTC.

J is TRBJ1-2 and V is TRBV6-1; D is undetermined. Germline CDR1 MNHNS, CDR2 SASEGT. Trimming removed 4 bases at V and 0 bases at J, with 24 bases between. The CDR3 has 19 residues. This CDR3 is CASSGPSRRTQQANYGYTF. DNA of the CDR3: TGTGCCAGCAGTGGCCCCTCTCGACGGACTCAACAAGCTAACTATGGCTACACCTTC.

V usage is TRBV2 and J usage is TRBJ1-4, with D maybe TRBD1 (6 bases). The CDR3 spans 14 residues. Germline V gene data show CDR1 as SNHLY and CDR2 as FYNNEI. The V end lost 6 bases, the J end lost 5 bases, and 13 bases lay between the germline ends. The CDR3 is CASSGQLTNEKLFF. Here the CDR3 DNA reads TGTGCCAGCAGCGGACAGTTAACGAATGAAAAACTGTTTTTT.

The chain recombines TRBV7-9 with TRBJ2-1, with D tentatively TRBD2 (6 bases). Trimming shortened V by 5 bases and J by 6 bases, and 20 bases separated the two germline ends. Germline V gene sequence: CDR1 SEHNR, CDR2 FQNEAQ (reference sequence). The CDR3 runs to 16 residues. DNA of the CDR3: TGTGCCAGCAGCAAAAAGGGCGTAGCGGCAATCAATGAGCAGTTCTTC. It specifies CASSKKGVAAINEQFF.

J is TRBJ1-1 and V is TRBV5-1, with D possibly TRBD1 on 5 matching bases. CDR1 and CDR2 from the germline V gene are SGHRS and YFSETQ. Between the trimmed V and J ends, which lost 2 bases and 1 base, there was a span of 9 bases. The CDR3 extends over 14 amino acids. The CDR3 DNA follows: TGCGCCAGCAGCTTAACGACAGCGAACACTGAAGCTTTCTTT. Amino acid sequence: CASSLTTANTEAFF.

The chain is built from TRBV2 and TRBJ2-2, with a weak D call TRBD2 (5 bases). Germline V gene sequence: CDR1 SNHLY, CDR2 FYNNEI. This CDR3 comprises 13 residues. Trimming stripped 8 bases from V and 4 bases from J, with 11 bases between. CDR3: CASCSGSTGELFF. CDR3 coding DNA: TGTGCCAGCTGTTCGGGGAGCACCGGGGAGCTGTTTTTT.

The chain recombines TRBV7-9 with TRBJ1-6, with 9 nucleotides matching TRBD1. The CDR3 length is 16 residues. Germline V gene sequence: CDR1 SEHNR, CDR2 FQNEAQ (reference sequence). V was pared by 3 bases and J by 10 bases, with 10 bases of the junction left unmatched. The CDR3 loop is CASSFGTGLIESPLHF. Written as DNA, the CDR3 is TGTGCCAGCAGCTTCGGGACAGGGTTGATAGAATCACCCCTCCACTTT.